The text below deals with one T cell receptor beta chain. This sample was included in a study of blood T cell repertoires in COVID-19. The assay was immunoSEQ multiplex PCR, and TCRdb's table has in-frame clones only and misses some. The table lists 100,000 to 150,000 clones, around 86% of them singletons. The junction had 13 bases not matched to a gene; V was cut back by 4 bases and J by 8 bases. Germline V lookup: CDR1 SGDLS, CDR2 YYNGEE. This CDR3 is built from 17 residues. The sequenced material came from peripheral blood. The chain joins TRBV9 to TRBJ1-6; 9 bases are shared with TRBD1. The receptor comes from a man between 60 and 70 years old with acute or convalescent COVID-19. CDR3 loop: CASSSGQGPFRDSPLHF. In DNA form, the CDR3 reads TGTGCCAGCAGCTCGGGACAGGGCCCATTTCGGGATTCACCCCTCCACTTT.